This T cell receptor (beta chain) originates from a study of OX40 agonist ivuxolimab in advanced cancers. Study summary: In this trial design, patients received ivuxolimab intravenously at 0.01 to 10 mg/kg every 2 weeks. Earlier treatment with anti-PD-1, anti-PD-L1 or anti-CTLA-4 was permitted, and 35% to 40% had received some.

V gave up 5 bases and J gave up 4 bases, with 18 bases separating them. The CDR3 runs to 16 residues. Germline CDR1 reads SNHLY; CDR2 reads FYNNEI. Sequenced by immunoSEQ multiplex PCR; TCRdb stores in-frame clones only, minus some. The table has around 68,000 clones, approximately 89% seen once; the top ten hold more than 0.85%. This chain uses TRBV2 with TRBJ1-3; D is undetermined. Here the sequenced sample was CD4+ or CD8+ T cells sorted from blood, taken in a trial of the OX40 agonist ivuxolimab. This receptor was identified in an adult with an advanced solid tumor such as melanoma, head and neck, liver or kidney cancer. CDR3 loop: CASSPPGTLFGNTIYF. The CDR3 nucleotides read TGTGCCAGCAGTCCCCCGGGAACCCTTTTCGGAAACACCATATATTTT.